The rows below give T cell receptor beta chains drawn from one sample of a study of blood T cell repertoires in COVID-19. Generated by immunoSEQ multiplex PCR, the TCRdb table keeps only in-frame clones and is missing some. The sample comprises 140,000 to 150,000 clones, about 80% of which are singletons, and over 5% rests with the top ten. The sequencing input was PBMCs or T cells enriched from blood (not recorded which). These receptors were collected from a woman between 50 and 59 years old who had recovered from COVID-19. CDR3s include the opening cysteine and the closing phenylalanine or tryptophan. A D gene is named only where the DNA matches it firmly. Size is omitted from some rows. Given values are once, few, many or a class for expanded clones.

J gene: TRBJ2-6
clone size: NA
V gene: TRBV5-6
D gene: TRBD1
CDR3 DNA: TGTGCCAGCAGCTTGCGGAGACAGGGGGCTGGGGCCAACGTCCTGACTTTC
CDR3 protein: CASSLRRQGAGANVLTF

J gene: TRBJ2-7
clone size: NA
V gene: TRBV6-5
D gene: TRBD1
CDR3 DNA: TGTGCCAGCAGATCAGGGACAGCCTACGAGCAGTACTTC
CDR3 protein: CASRSGTAYEQYF

J gene: TRBJ1-1
clone size: many
V gene: TRBV6-5
D gene: TRBD1
CDR3 DNA: TGTGCCAGCAGGACAGGGGGAATGAACACTGAAGCTTTCTTT
CDR3 protein: CASRTGGMNTEAFF

J gene: TRBJ1-6
clone size: NA
V gene: TRBV9
D gene: NA
CDR3 DNA: TGTGCCAGCAGTCAAGGACCCCGACGGGAGGCACCCCTCCACTTT
CDR3 protein: CASSQGPRREAPLHF

J gene: TRBJ2-7
clone size: NA
V gene: TRBV9
D gene: TRBD1
CDR3 DNA: TGTGCCAGCAGCGGACAGGGTCCCGAGCAGTACTTC
CDR3 protein: CASSGQGPEQYF

J gene: TRBJ2-7
clone size: NA
V gene: TRBV5-1
D gene: TRBD2
CDR3 DNA: TGCGCCAGCAGCACGGGACTAGCGGGGGGACTTTCCTACGAGCAGTACTTC
CDR3 protein: CASSTGLAGGLSYEQYF

J gene: TRBJ1-2
clone size: NA
V gene: TRBV15
D gene: TRBD1
CDR3 DNA: TGTGCCACCAGCCCCCGCCGGACAGGAAACTATGGCTACACCTTC
CDR3 protein: CATSPRRTGNYGYTF

J gene: TRBJ1-4
clone size: NA
V gene: TRBV5-4
D gene: TRBD1
CDR3 DNA: TGTGCCAGCAGCTACCGACAGGGAACTCTCGGGGAAAAACTGTTTTTT
CDR3 protein: CASSYRQGTLGEKLFF

J gene: TRBJ2-3
clone size: NA
V gene: TRBV5-5
D gene: TRBD2
CDR3 DNA: TGTGCCAGCAGCCCGGAGGGGAGCGGGGGCGCCCTCACAGATACGCAGTATTTT
CDR3 protein: CASSPEGSGGALTDTQYF

J gene: TRBJ2-1
clone size: NA
V gene: TRBV18
D gene: TRBD1
CDR3 DNA: TGTGCCAGCTCAGCCGGGACAGGGATCAACAATGAGCAGTTCTTC
CDR3 protein: CASSAGTGINNEQFF